These T cell receptor beta chains were read from a single sample in a study of blood T cell repertoires in COVID-19. Profiling relied on immunoSEQ multiplex PCR, and the TCRdb table lists in-frame clones only, not all of them. The repertoire has some 250,000 clones, 86% of them found once; the top ten carry about 3.1%. What was sequenced was peripheral blood. Receptors originate from a young woman who had recovered from COVID-19. CDR3s include the opening cysteine and the closing phenylalanine or tryptophan. A D gene is named only where the DNA matches it firmly. Clone size is given for some rows only: seen once, a few or many times, or a class if the clone is expanded.

TRBD1	.	TRBJ2-7	TRBV29-1	CSAGSPGQRPYEQYF	TGCAGCGCGGGAAGTCCGGGACAGCGACCCTACGAGCAGTACTTC
TRBD2	once	TRBJ2-1	TRBV2	CATRAGTSGYYEQFF	TGTGCCACCCGGGCCGGGACTAGCGGTTACTATGAGCAGTTCTTC
.	.	TRBJ1-5	TRBV7-3	CASSLMGVRGLNQPQHF	TGTGCCAGCAGCTTAATGGGGGTGCGGGGCCTCAATCAGCCCCAGCATTTT
TRBD1	.	TRBJ1-1	TRBV9	CASSVGGQTEAFF	TGTGCCAGCAGCGTAGGGGGACAGACTGAAGCTTTCTTT
TRBD2	.	TRBJ2-3	TRBV5-6	CASRKGLATDTQYF	TGTGCCAGCAGAAAGGGACTAGCGACAGATACGCAGTATTTT
.	once	TRBJ1-2	TRBV19	CASSQDSFYGYTF	TGTGCCAGTAGTCAGGACAGTTTCTATGGCTACACCTTC
TRBD2	.	TRBJ2-7	TRBV4-2	CASSLSVGAGGSSSYEQYF	TGTGCCAGCAGCCTCAGCGTAGGGGCGGGGGGAAGTAGCTCCTACGAGCAGTACTTC
.	.	TRBJ2-5	TRBV5-4	CASSPQGIQETQYF	TGTGCCAGCAGCCCCCAGGGGATCCAAGAGACCCAGTACTTC
.	.	TRBJ1-2	TRBV6-5	CASSYTTPNYGYTF	TGTGCCAGCAGTTACACGACACCTAACTATGGCTACACCTTC
TRBD1	.	TRBJ1-6	TRBV7-4	CARAWDRVSQSPLHF	TGTGCCAGGGCCTGGGACAGGGTGAGTCAATCACCCCTCCACTTT
TRBD1	once	TRBJ2-2	TRBV6-4	CASSPGTGNTGELFF	TGTGCCAGCAGTCCCGGGACAGGGAACACCGGGGAGCTGTTTTTT
.	.	TRBJ2-3	TRBV3-1/TRBV3-2	CASSARGEWRDTRYF	TGTGCCAGCAGCGCCCGCGGGGAGTGGAGGGATACGCGGTATTTT
TRBD1	few	TRBJ1-2	TRBV18	CASSPTGDYGYTF	TGTGCCAGCTCACCCACAGGGGACTATGGCTACACCTTC
TRBD1	.	TRBJ2-3	TRBV6-5	CASSYGTGVVGDTQYF	TGTGCCAGCAGTTACGGGACAGGGGTGGTCGGAGATACGCAGTATTTT
.	.	TRBJ2-3	TRBV6-2/TRBV6-3	CASSRTSSGFSTDTQYF	TGTGCCAGCAGTAGAACCTCGAGCGGTTTCAGCACAGATACGCAGTATTTT
.	.	TRBJ2-6	TRBV4-2	CASSPDNSGANVLTF	TGTGCCAGCAGCCCTGACAACTCTGGGGCCAACGTCCTGACTTTC
TRBD1	once	TRBJ2-1	TRBV18	CASSPKTGFDNEQFF	TGTGCCAGCTCACCCAAGACAGGGTTCGACAATGAGCAGTTCTTC
.	.	TRBJ2-5	TRBV7-9	CASSLPPRETQYF	TGTGCCAGCAGCTTACCCCCGAGGGAGACCCAGTACTTC
.	few	TRBJ2-2	TRBV6-2/TRBV6-3	CASSYLWPGELFF	TGTGCCAGCAGTTACCTCTGGCCCGGGGAGCTGTTTTTT
TRBD2	.	TRBJ2-2	TRBV7-2	CASSPGLAGQNTGELFF	TGTGCCAGCAGCCCCGGACTAGCGGGGCAGAACACCGGGGAGCTGTTTTTT
.	.	TRBJ2-2	TRBV7-2	CASRAGPRELFF	TGTGCCAGCAGAGCGGGCCCCCGGGAGCTGTTTTTT
.	once	TRBJ1-1	TRBV4-2	CASSQPDDMNTEAFF	TGTGCCAGCAGCCAACCAGACGACATGAACACTGAAGCTTTCTTT
.	.	TRBJ2-7	TRBV2	CASSDGSPGLPYEQYF	TGTGCCAGCAGTGATGGCTCCCCAGGGCTGCCCTACGAGCAGTACTTC
TRBD1	.	TRBJ2-2	TRBV7-7	CASSPRTGDTGELFF	TGTGCCAGCAGCCCAAGGACAGGCGACACCGGGGAGCTGTTTTTT
TRBD1	few	TRBJ2-1	TRBV19	CASSISGQVNEQFF	TGTGCCAGTAGTATTTCGGGACAGGTCAATGAGCAGTTCTTC
TRBD1	few	TRBJ1-6	TRBV27	CASSPGQFSSPLHF	TGTGCCAGCAGCCCGGGACAGTTTAGTTCACCCCTCCACTTT
.	.	TRBJ1-2	TRBV2	CASSEADRGGYTF	TGTGCCAGCAGTGAAGCCGACCGAGGGGGCTACACCTTC
.	.	TRBJ1-4	TRBV10-3	CAISEGRTNEKLFF	TGTGCCATCAGTGAGGGTCGGACTAATGAAAAACTGTTTTTT
TRBD1	.	TRBJ1-2	TRBV2	CASTLQGAVGYTF	TGTGCCAGCACTTTACAGGGGGCGGTTGGCTACACCTTC
TRBD1	.	TRBJ2-3	TRBV19	CASINTGGGQRGTQYF	TGTGCCAGTATAAATACAGGGGGCGGCCAAAGGGGCACGCAGTATTTT
.	.	TRBJ1-4	TRBV25-1	CASSEGGADEKLFF	TGTGCCAGCAGTGAAGGCGGCGCGGATGAAAAACTGTTTTTT
.	.	TRBJ2-7	TRBV19	CASSMRSLDEQYF	TGTGCCAGTAGTATGAGGAGTCTCGACGAGCAGTACTTC
TRBD2	.	TRBJ2-3	TRBV9	CASSATPLAGGRDTQYF	TGTGCCAGCAGCGCCACACCACTAGCGGGGGGGCGAGATACGCAGTATTTT
.	.	TRBJ1-4	TRBV12-5	CASGLLVGGLSEKLFF	TGTGCTAGTGGTTTGTTGGTGGGGGGGTTGAGTGAAAAACTGTTTTTT
TRBD1	.	TRBJ2-1	TRBV2	CASSPRTGGGEQFF	TGTGCCAGCAGCCCACGGACAGGGGGCGGTGAGCAGTTCTTC
.	.	TRBJ1-5	TRBV21-1	CASSPGRRGVSGNQPQHF	TGTGCCAGCAGCCCGGGACGGCGGGGGGTAAGTGGCAATCAGCCCCAGCATTTT
TRBD2	.	TRBJ2-7	TRBV7-6	CASSLGRGVIDYEQYF	TGTGCCAGCAGCTTAGGGCGGGGGGTAATCGACTACGAGCAGTACTTC
.	.	TRBJ2-3	TRBV5-1	CASSPQGASTDTQYF	TGCGCCAGCAGCCCACAGGGTGCTAGCACAGATACGCAGTATTTT
.	few	TRBJ2-7	TRBV7-6	CASSVGVGATYEQYF	TGTGCCAGCAGCGTGGGCGTAGGGGCCACCTACGAGCAGTACTTC
TRBD1	.	TRBJ1-5	TRBV11-2	CASSLARTGAGNQPQHF	TGTGCCAGCAGCTTAGCTCGGACAGGGGCTGGCAATCAGCCCCAGCATTTT
TRBD1	.	TRBJ2-2	TRBV4-1	CASSQGQGANTGELFF	TGCGCCAGCAGCCAAGGACAGGGCGCGAACACCGGGGAGCTGTTTTTT
.	.	TRBJ2-7	TRBV4-3	CASSQATGIYEQYF	TGCGCCAGCAGCCAAGCCACGGGGATCTACGAGCAGTACTTC
.	.	TRBJ2-7	TRBV4-1	CASSQDDRTYEQYF	TGCGCCAGCAGCCAAGATGACAGGACCTACGAGCAGTACTTC
TRBD1	.	TRBJ2-3	TRBV5-6	CASRSRQGADTQYF	TGTGCCAGCAGATCGAGACAGGGGGCAGATACGCAGTATTTT
TRBD2	.	TRBJ2-3	TRBV11-2	CASSLKASGGTSTDTQYF	TGTGCCAGCAGCTTAAAGGCTAGCGGGGGGACTAGCACAGATACGCAGTATTTT
.	.	TRBJ2-2	TRBV7-9	CASSPTANTGELFF	TGTGCCAGCAGCCCGACAGCGAACACCGGGGAGCTGTTTTTT
.	.	TRBJ1-2	TRBV27	CASSFSAGRYGYTF	TGTGCCAGCAGTTTTTCGGCAGGGCGCTATGGCTACACCTTC
TRBD1	.	TRBJ2-5	TRBV3-1/TRBV3-2	CASSPRDRHQETQYF	TGTGCCAGCAGCCCTAGGGACAGGCACCAAGAGACCCAGTACTTC
.	.	TRBJ2-3	TRBV15	CATSFPGADTQYF	TGTGCCACCAGCTTCCCAGGGGCGGATACGCAGTATTTT
.	.	TRBJ2-4	TRBV19	CASSRTVLAKNIQYF	TGTGCCAGTAGCCGGACAGTACTAGCCAAAAACATTCAGTACTTC
TRBD2	.	TRBJ2-7	TRBV5-4	CASSFYGGSLSEQYF	TGTGCCAGCAGCTTTTACGGGGGGAGTCTTAGCGAGCAGTACTTC
TRBD1	.	TRBJ1-1	TRBV3-1/TRBV3-2	CASSPRTGERLTEAFF	TGTGCCAGCAGCCCTCGGACAGGGGAAAGACTCACTGAAGCTTTCTTT
.	few	TRBJ1-1	TRBV5-6	CASSLRSVTGRTEAFF	TGTGCCAGCAGCTTAAGATCAGTAACAGGGCGCACTGAAGCTTTCTTT
TRBD1	.	TRBJ2-7	TRBV14	CASSQDGQGRHYEQYF	TGTGCCAGCAGCCAAGACGGACAGGGGAGACACTACGAGCAGTACTTC
TRBD2	.	TRBJ2-1	TRBV19	CASSHPGLAGGGEQFF	TGTGCCAGTAGTCATCCAGGTCTAGCGGGGGGTGGTGAGCAGTTCTTC
TRBD1	.	TRBJ2-6	TRBV5-1	CASSLAGQGAVVLTF	TGCGCCAGCAGCTTGGCCGGACAGGGGGCAGTCGTCCTGACTTTC
TRBD1	.	TRBJ2-5	TRBV7-9	CASSPGRDRVQETQYF	TGTGCCAGCAGCCCGGGGAGGGACAGGGTACAAGAGACCCAGTACTTC
.	once	TRBJ1-6	TRBV6-5	CASSKRQDYNSPLHF	TGTGCCAGCAGCAAAAGACAGGACTATAATTCACCCCTCCACTTT